Listed below are T cell receptor beta chains from one sample, sequenced in a study of T cells in Graves' hyperthyroidism and ophthalmopathy. TCRdb ran MiXCR on the multiplex PCR reads and lists one entry per CDR3 protein. The data contain around 600,000 distinct CDR3 sequences, 14% of them singletons. Sequenced input: blood. These receptors all stem from a woman aged 18-29 years with Graves' ophthalmopathy. Each CDR3 is given with its conserved first and last residue. D genes are given only for firm matches. Only some rows state a clone size, as once, few, many or a class for expanded clones.

j_call d_call clone_size v_call cdr3_nt cdr3_aa
TRBJ2-7 . few TRBV6-1 TGTGCCGGCAGCCCCGGCGGGTACGAGCAGTACTTC CAGSPGGYEQYF
TRBJ2-5 TRBD1 . TRBV4-1 TGCGCCAGCAGCCAACCGGGACAGTTACCCCTCGCGGACTTC CASSQPGQLPLADF
TRBJ1-6 . many TRBV27 TGTGCCAGCAGTTCTCCCGGCCCATTTTCACCCCTCCACTTT CASSSPGPFSPLHF
TRBJ2-7 TRBD1 many TRBV20-1 TGCAGTGCTAGAGATGGGCAGGGGGCGAACGAGCAGTACTTC CSARDGQGANEQYF
TRBJ1-2 . . TRBV6-1 TGTGCCAGCAGTCAAGATTTGAACTTGGGGGTCGGCTACACCTTC CASSQDLNLGVGYTF
TRBJ2-7 TRBD1 many TRBV28 TGTGCCAGCAGTTTAATAATACGGGACAGGGTCGCCTACGAGCAGTACTTC CASSLIIRDRVAYEQYF
TRBJ1-2 . . TRBV6-5 TGTGCCAGCAGTTACGACAGCCGTTCTTATGGCTACACCTTC CASSYDSRSYGYTF
TRBJ1-1 . few TRBV19 TGTGCCAGTAGGAGGGAGAGTAGCACTGAAGCTTTCTTT CASRRESSTEAFF
TRBJ2-2 . many TRBV6-5 TGTGCCAGCAGTTACTTCGGACACACCGGGGAGCTGTTTTTT CASSYFGHTGELFF
TRBJ2-3 TRBD2 few TRBV7-2 TGTGCCAGCAGCTTATTGGCGGGAGGGTATAAAGATACGCAGTATTTT CASSLLAGGYKDTQYF
TRBJ1-1 . many TRBV5-1 TGCGCCAGCAGCTCAACCGGGGGGTGGCACACTGAAGCTTTCTTT CASSSTGGWHTEAFF
TRBJ2-2 . many TRBV2 TGTGCCAGCAGTTATACTCCCCCTCCGGGAAACGGGGAGCTGTTTTTT CASSYTPPPGNGELFF
TRBJ1-5 TRBD1 . TRBV2 TGTGCCAGCAGTGTAAGGACAGGGGCGGATCAGCCCCAGCATTTT CASSVRTGADQPQHF
TRBJ1-4 TRBD1 many TRBV7-3 TGTGCCAGCAGCTTCAAGGACAGGTCACTGTTTTTT CASSFKDRSLFF
TRBJ2-7 . . TRBV12-3/TRBV12-4 TGTGCCAGCAGTTTTGGGGGGGCTGATGGCTACGAGCAGTACTTC CASSFGGADGYEQYF
TRBJ2-3 TRBD2 . TRBV7-6 TGTGCCAGCAGCCGACCGACTAGCGGGGGACGGGTTCTGGATACGCAGTATTTT CASSRPTSGGRVLDTQYF
TRBJ2-1 TRBD2 many TRBV7-2 TGTGCCAGCAGCTTTCGGGCGGGAGGGCCTGATGAGCAGTTCTTC CASSFRAGGPDEQFF
TRBJ1-1 . many TRBV27 TGTGCCAGCAGTTTAACCTCGGCGGTGAACACTGAAGCTTTCTTT CASSLTSAVNTEAFF
TRBJ2-4 TRBD1 few TRBV7-9 TGTGCCAGCAGCCCCGCACGGACAGGGAAAAACATTCAGTACTTC CASSPARTGKNIQYF
TRBJ1-5 TRBD1 many TRBV7-9 TGTGCCAGCAGCTTAGTAGGCGGGACAGGGATCGGGGATCAGCCCCAGCATTTT CASSLVGGTGIGDQPQHF
TRBJ2-7 . many TRBV4-2 TGTGCCAGCAGCCAAGATGGCGGTTCCTACGAGCAGTACTTC CASSQDGGSYEQYF
TRBJ2-7 TRBD1 many TRBV5-1 TGCGCCAGCAGCTTTACCGGGACAGGGTCCTACGAGCAGTACTTC CASSFTGTGSYEQYF
TRBJ1-3 . . TRBV4-1 TGCGCCAGCAGCCAAGGGAGGGGTTTGGGCTCTGGAAACACCATATATTTT CASSQGRGLGSGNTIYF
TRBJ2-3 TRBD2 . TRBV20-1 TGCAGTGGTACCCCGGGACTAGCGGCAGGAGGGGGTACGCAGTATTTT CSGTPGLAAGGGTQYF
TRBJ1-1 . many TRBV6-1 TGTGCCAGCAGTACCGAAGGTATAGGGTGGGCCACTGAAGCTTTCTTT CASSTEGIGWATEAFF
TRBJ1-5 TRBD1 . TRBV10-3 TGTGCCATCAGTGCTAGCTTACAGGGGGAGGGTAGCAATCAGCCCCAGCATTTT CAISASLQGEGSNQPQHF
TRBJ2-3 TRBD2 many TRBV7-2 TGTGCCAGCACCCAGCGGGGGGCGGGAGCAATAGATACGCAGTATTTT CASTQRGAGAIDTQYF
TRBJ2-3 . many TRBV11-2 TGTGCCAGCAGCTTAAACAACCCCACAGATACGCAGTATTTT CASSLNNPTDTQYF
TRBJ2-1 . . TRBV5-4 TGTGCCAGCAGCTTGGGGTGGGACAATGAGCAGTTCTTC CASSLGWDNEQFF